This is a list of T cell receptor beta chains from one sample in a study of breast tumors, draining lymph nodes, adjacent tissues. TCRdb reanalysed the multiplex PCR reads using MiXCR and keeps one entry per CDR3 protein. In the table there are tens of thousands of distinct CDR3 sequences, 50% to 75% of which are singletons. Sequencing was done on a sample of tumor-adjacent breast tissue. Source of these receptors: a female donor with breast cancer. Some clones in this sample may be carry-over from other donors' samples. The CDR3 runs from the conserved cysteine through the conserved F or W. D genes are given only for firm matches. A clone size is listed for some rows: how often the clone was seen (once, few, many), or a class if it is expanded.

TRBV5-1	once	TRBJ1-2	-	TGCGCCAGCAGCTTGGAGTCAGGGCCCTCGGGGGGCTACACCTTC	CASSLESGPSGGYTF
TRBV5-5	-	TRBJ2-7	-	TGTGCCAGCAGCTGGTTTAGCCAGGCCGGCGACGAGCAGTACTTC	CASSWFSQAGDEQYF
TRBV20-1	many	TRBJ2-5	-	TGCAGTGCTTCAGCACAAGAGACCCAGTACTTC	CSASAQETQYF
TRBV29-1	-	TRBJ2-5	TRBD1	TGCAGCGTTGAAGGGGGGACAGGGTTACTAGAGACCCAGTACTTC	CSVEGGTGLLETQYF
TRBV2	-	TRBJ2-1	-	TGTGCCAGCAGCTCGGGCGGCGCAAGCACTGAGCAGTTCTTC	CASSSGGASTEQFF
TRBV19	-	TRBJ1-2	TRBD1	TGTGCCAGTATCGCCCAAGGGACAGAGGGATATGGCTACACCTTC	CASIAQGTEGYGYTF
TRBV13	-	TRBJ2-7	-	TGTGCCAGCAGCCAGGGGGGGAGCGAGCAGTACTTC	CASSQGGSEQYF
TRBV7-2	many	TRBJ2-4	-	TGTGCCAGCAGCCGGGACCCCGGAGCCAAAAACATTCAGTACTTC	CASSRDPGAKNIQYF
TRBV3-1	many	TRBJ2-2	-	TGTGCCAGCAGCCGTTACCGGGGCTGGAACACCGGGGAGCTGTTTTTT	CASSRYRGWNTGELFF
TRBV4-2	many	TRBJ2-3	-	TGTGCCAGCAGCCTGCGGCAGGGGGGGAGCACAGATACGCAGTATTTT	CASSLRQGGSTDTQYF
TRBV29-1	-	TRBJ1-4	TRBD1	TGCAGCGTTGATAGCGGGTACGGGACAGGGGGAAAACTTGTTTTT	CSVDSGYGTGGKLVF
TRBV9	-	TRBJ1-6	-	TGTGCCAGCAGCATTGCGGATTCACCTCTCCACTTT	CASSIADSPLHF
TRBV6-5	-	TRBJ1-6	-	TGTGCCAGCAGTTACTCGAGGGGGGACGATTCACCCCTCCACTTT	CASSYSRGDDSPLHF
TRBV20-1	-	TRBJ1-6	-	TGCAGTGCTAGAGCCCGGGGTACTGGGAATTCACCCCTCCACTTT	CSARARGTGNSPLHF
TRBV7-2	many	TRBJ2-4	TRBD1	TGTGCCAGCAGACCGGACAGGGGAGCCAAAAACATTCAGTACTTC	CASRPDRGAKNIQYF
TRBV20-1	-	TRBJ2-1	-	TGCAGTGTGGGGGCGGACGCGGGTTCCAATGAGCAGTTCTTC	CSVGADAGSNEQFF
TRBV30	-	TRBJ1-4	-	TGTGCCTGGAGTGTGGGCGGCTTCGGTGAAAAACTGTTTTTT	CAWSVGGFGEKLFF
TRBV10-2	medium-sized	TRBJ1-2	TRBD1	TGCGCCAGCAGTGATTCACTAAAAAGGACAGGGGCGGACTATGGCTACACCTTC	CASSDSLKRTGADYGYTF
TRBV2	-	TRBJ1-4	-	TGTGCCAGCAGTGAGCAAGGACAGAGTAATGAAAAACTGTTTTTT	CASSEQGQSNEKLFF
TRBV7-8	few	TRBJ1-4	TRBD1	TGTGCCAGCAGCTTAGAGGACAGGGGTGGAGAAAAACTGTTTTTT	CASSLEDRGGEKLFF
TRBV19	-	TRBJ1-5	-	TGTGCCAGTTCGGGTTTTAGCAATCAGCCCCAGCATTTT	CASSGFSNQPQHF
TRBV29-1	-	TRBJ2-3	-	TGCAGCGTTGAAAGGGACCCTATAGGCACAGATACGCAGTATTTT	CSVERDPIGTDTQYF
TRBV9	-	TRBJ2-1	TRBD2	TGCGCCAGCACTAGCGGGGGGCGGATAGTCGATGAGCAGTTCTTC	CASTSGGRIVDEQFF
TRBV2	medium-sized	TRBJ2-1	-	TGTGCCAGCAGTGGAGGAGCGGTCTCGAAAAATGAGCAGTTCTTC	CASSGGAVSKNEQFF
TRBV9	once	TRBJ2-5	TRBD2	TGTGCCAGCGGACTAGCGGGGGGGGGTGAGACCCAGTACTTC	CASGLAGGGETQYF
TRBV7-2	-	TRBJ2-3	TRBD2	TGTGCCAGCAGCAATCCGGGACTAGCGGGAGTGGACCCCACAGATACGCAGTATTTT	CASSNPGLAGVDPTDTQYF
TRBV20-1	medium-sized	TRBJ2-1	-	TGCAGTGCTAGCACGGAGCAGGAGTTGGGGAATGAGCAGTTCTTC	CSASTEQELGNEQFF
TRBV7-9	many	TRBJ2-3	-	TGTGCCAGCGATGGAGGGCTCCGGGTTACAGATACGCAGTATTTT	CASDGGLRVTDTQYF
TRBV15	-	TRBJ2-5	-	TGTGCCACCAGCAGAGATAGAGGGCAAGAGACCCAGTACTTC	CATSRDRGQETQYF
TRBV7-6	-	TRBJ2-7	-	TGTGCCAGCAGCTTAGGCCCGGGAGCCGCCCACGGGCCGGACTTC	CASSLGPGAAHGPDF
TRBV18	once	TRBJ1-3	-	TGTGCCAGCTCACCCAAGGACGGAAACACCATATATTTT	CASSPKDGNTIYF
TRBV29-1	-	TRBJ1-2	-	TGCAGCGTTGAAAAAACAGACTATGGCTACACCTTC	CSVEKTDYGYTF
TRBV7-9	-	TRBJ1-2	TRBD1	TGTGCCAGCAGCCGACAGGGATCGCTCTATGGCTACACCTTC	CASSRQGSLYGYTF
TRBV2	-	TRBJ2-3	TRBD2	TGTGCCAGCACACTGACTAGCAGCACAGATACGCAGTATTTT	CASTLTSSTDTQYF
TRBV19	-	TRBJ1-2	TRBD1	TGTGCCAGTAGTGTCTCAGGGGGCGTTGGCTACACCTTC	CASSVSGGVGYTF
TRBV25-1	-	TRBJ2-2	-	TGTGCCAGCACCGGGGACTTGAACACCGGGGAGCTGTTTTTT	CASTGDLNTGELFF
TRBV11-3	-	TRBJ1-4	-	TGTGCCAGCAGCCAAGGATCGAATGAAAAACTGCTTTTT	CASSQGSNEKLLF
TRBV4-1	-	TRBJ1-2	TRBD1	TGCGCCAGCAGCCCCGGGACAGGGGGCTCCTATGGCTACACCTTC	CASSPGTGGSYGYTF
TRBV2	-	TRBJ2-3	TRBD2	TGTGCCAGCAGTGGACTAGCGGGGGGGCCCGTCACAGATACGCAGTATTTT	CASSGLAGGPVTDTQYF
TRBV20-1	-	TRBJ2-3	-	TGCAGTGCCCTGTTACAGGGCACAGATACGCAGTATTTT	CSALLQGTDTQYF
TRBV7-9	-	TRBJ1-6	TRBD1	TGTGCCAGCGGCAAAAGCGGGACAGTACATTCACCCCTCCACTTT	CASGKSGTVHSPLHF
TRBV13	-	TRBJ2-7	-	TGTGCCAGCAGCAGACGGCGGTTGGTAGACCCGGAGCAGTACTTC	CASSRRRLVDPEQYF
TRBV4-1	-	TRBJ2-3	-	TGCGCCAGCAGCCAAGGCAGGGATAGTTCAGATACGCAGTATTTT	CASSQGRDSSDTQYF
TRBV9	-	TRBJ2-7	TRBD2	TGTGCCAGCAGCGCAACTAGCGGGAGTGCCTACGAGCAGTACTTC	CASSATSGSAYEQYF
TRBV5-5	many	TRBJ2-3	TRBD2	TGTGCCAGCAGCAAGGGACTAGCGAAAGATACGCAGTATTTT	CASSKGLAKDTQYF
TRBV5-1	once	TRBJ1-4	-	TGCGCCAGCAGCCTCGAGGGCAGGACTAGTGAAAAACTGTTTTTT	CASSLEGRTSEKLFF
TRBV7-2	-	TRBJ1-2	-	TGTGCCAGCAGTCATTATGGGGGGGGCTCCTATGGCTACACCTTC	CASSHYGGGSYGYTF
TRBV18	many	TRBJ1-1	-	TGTGCCAGCTCACCTTACGACGAGGTTACTGAAGCTTTCTTT	CASSPYDEVTEAFF
TRBV20-1	once	TRBJ2-1	-	TGCAGTGCTAGAGGCCCAGGAGCTTACAATGAGCAGTTCTTC	CSARGPGAYNEQFF
TRBV9	-	TRBJ2-1	-	TGTGCCAGCAGCGTAGCGGGAGTAAGAAATGAGCAGTTCTTC	CASSVAGVRNEQFF
TRBV6-1	-	TRBJ2-6	-	TGTGCCAGTAGTATCCCTGGGGCCAACGTCCTGACTTTC	CASSIPGANVLTF
TRBV7-2	-	TRBJ1-6	-	TGTGCCAGCAGTCCAGGGGTCCGTTCACCCCTCCACTTT	CASSPGVRSPLHF
TRBV18	-	TRBJ2-1	TRBD1	TGTGCCAGCTCACCACAGAGTAGAGGGACAGGGGGCCGCTTATTCAATGAGCAGTTCTTC	CASSPQSRGTGGRLFNEQFF
TRBV6-1	-	TRBJ1-2	-	TGTGCCAGCATGGCCCGAGCTAACTATGGCTACACCTTC	CASMARANYGYTF